This TCR beta chain was identified in a study of T cells in Graves' hyperthyroidism and ophthalmopathy. Findings and limits, study-wide: Blood samples included most of the expanded thyroid clonotypes exceeding 0.001.

The CDR3 extends over 13 amino acids. Germline loops: CDR1 GTSNPN, CDR2 SVGIG (reference sequence). V was cut by 3 bases and J by 4 bases, with 12 bases left in between. RNA transcripts gave rise to amplified TCR beta CDR3 regions. Using the HTBI primer set, a first-round RT-PCR was run on the TCR CDR3. TCRdb re-called the multiplex PCR reads with MiXCR, one entry per CDR3 protein. The repertoire includes almost 500,000 distinct CDR3 sequences, under 25% of them detected once, and around 47% sits in the top ten. This clonotype was seen more than once but under ten times. Its antigen is undetermined. The chain carries TRBV30 and TRBJ1-1; unclear D gene. Source material: blood. This clonotype was sampled from a woman between 70 and 85 years old with Graves' ophthalmopathy. The CDR3 loop is CAWRKAAGTEAFF. Written as DNA, the CDR3 is TGTGCCTGGAGAAAGGCGGCGGGCACTGAAGCTTTCTTT.